This is a list of T cell receptor beta chains from one sample in a study of blood T cell repertoires in COVID-19. Profiling relied on immunoSEQ multiplex PCR, and the TCRdb table lists in-frame clones only, not all of them. The repertoire holds around 29,000 clones, with 85% to 90% as singletons. The sequenced sample was peripheral blood. Receptor source: a man aged 65 to 85 with active COVID-19. Each CDR3 is given with its conserved first and last residue. A D gene is named only where the DNA matches it firmly. Rows may omit the clone size; those that give it use once, few, many or a size class.

size	V	D	J	CDR3	DNA
NA	TRBV5-4	NA	TRBJ2-6	CASRLQGDSGANVLTF	TGTGCCAGCAGGCTTCAGGGTGACTCTGGGGCCAACGTCCTGACTTTC
NA	TRBV6-1	NA	TRBJ1-1	CASSEALMRNSNTEAFF	TGTGCCAGCAGTGAAGCGCTTATGAGAAATTCGAACACTGAAGCTTTCTTT
NA	TRBV5-1	TRBD2	TRBJ2-1	CASSLGILAGGPNEQFF	TGCGCCAGCAGCTTGGGGATACTAGCGGGAGGGCCTAATGAGCAGTTCTTC
NA	TRBV18	TRBD1	TRBJ2-1	CASSADLTGLGDEQFF	TGTGCCAGCTCAGCAGACCTGACAGGGTTAGGAGATGAGCAGTTCTTC
NA	TRBV6-2/TRBV6-3	NA	TRBJ2-3	CASSSQITDTQYF	TGTGCCAGCAGTTCACAGATCACAGATACGCAGTATTTT
NA	TRBV28	TRBD2	TRBJ2-7	CASRGSSGSRYEQYF	TGTGCCAGCAGGGGCTCTAGCGGGAGTAGGTACGAGCAGTACTTC
NA	TRBV7-2	NA	TRBJ2-7	CASSNPTDYEQYF	TGTGCCAGCAGCAATCCGACAGACTACGAGCAGTACTTC
NA	TRBV5-1	TRBD2	TRBJ2-1	CASSLVLAGPNEQFF	TGCGCCAGCAGCTTGGTACTAGCGGGACCCAATGAGCAGTTCTTC
NA	TRBV5-1	NA	TRBJ2-3	CASSSGGDLQYF	TGCGCCAGCAGCTCGGGCGGGGACTTGCAGTATTTT
NA	TRBV2	TRBD1	TRBJ2-5	CASSTGQGMRETQYF	TGTGCCAGCAGTACTGGACAGGGAATGAGGGAGACCCAGTACTTC
medium-sized	TRBV18	TRBD1	TRBJ2-7	CASSPLTGGYEQYF	TGTGCCAGCTCACCCTTGACAGGGGGCTACGAGCAGTACTTC
NA	TRBV7-3	TRBD2	TRBJ2-1	CASSVTSGSRNEQFF	TGTGCCAGCAGCGTGACTAGCGGGAGTAGAAATGAGCAGTTCTTC
NA	TRBV6-6	TRBD2	TRBJ2-3	CASSLTTSGSYTQYF	TGTGCCAGCTCATTAACGACTAGCGGGAGTTATACGCAGTATTTT
NA	TRBV7-7	TRBD2	TRBJ2-1	CASSRPRLATPYNEQFF	TGTGCCAGCAGCCGCCCAAGACTAGCGACGCCATACAATGAGCAGTTCTTC
NA	TRBV19	NA	TRBJ2-1	CASSIVPDEQFF	TGTGCCAGTAGTATAGTCCCCGATGAGCAGTTCTTC
NA	TRBV3-1/TRBV3-2	NA	TRBJ1-2	CASSQDQKGNYGYTF	TGTGCCAGCAGCCAAGATCAGAAGGGGAACTATGGCTACACCTTC
NA	TRBV5-1	TRBD2	TRBJ2-3	CASSLSGTRDTQYF	TGCGCCAGCAGCCTCAGCGGGACTAGAGATACGCAGTATTTT
NA	TRBV19	TRBD2	TRBJ2-7	CASSIIGTSGWRSSYEQYF	TGTGCCAGTAGTATTATTGGGACTAGCGGGTGGAGAAGCTCCTACGAGCAGTACTTC
NA	TRBV25-1	NA	TRBJ1-1	CASSQTRNTEAFF	TGTGCCAGCAGCCAAACAAGGAACACTGAAGCTTTCTTT
NA	TRBV4-3	TRBD1	TRBJ1-1	CASSQETGDTEAFF	TGCGCCAGCAGCCAAGAAACAGGGGACACTGAAGCTTTCTTT
NA	TRBV10-3	TRBD2	TRBJ2-3	CAISDTSGRAGGTDTQYF	TGTGCCATCAGTGATACTAGCGGGAGGGCCGGAGGGACAGATACGCAGTATTTT
NA	TRBV5-1	TRBD2	TRBJ2-1	CASSSGTSGAPYNEQFF	TGCGCCAGCAGCTCCGGGACTAGCGGAGCCCCTTACAATGAGCAGTTCTTC
NA	TRBV6-2/TRBV6-3	NA	TRBJ2-7	CASSLALAGEQYF	TGTGCCAGCAGTTTGGCCCTTGCTGGTGAGCAGTACTTC
NA	TRBV6-5	NA	TRBJ2-1	CASSLGRGSYNEQFF	TGTGCCAGCAGTCTAGGGAGAGGGTCCTACAATGAGCAGTTCTTC
NA	TRBV10-3	NA	TRBJ2-3	CAISQGSQADTQYF	TGTGCCATCAGTCAGGGCAGCCAGGCGGATACGCAGTATTTT
NA	TRBV15	NA	TRBJ2-3	CATSTTVKRGDTQYF	TGTGCCACCAGCACGACAGTTAAAAGAGGAGATACGCAGTATTTT